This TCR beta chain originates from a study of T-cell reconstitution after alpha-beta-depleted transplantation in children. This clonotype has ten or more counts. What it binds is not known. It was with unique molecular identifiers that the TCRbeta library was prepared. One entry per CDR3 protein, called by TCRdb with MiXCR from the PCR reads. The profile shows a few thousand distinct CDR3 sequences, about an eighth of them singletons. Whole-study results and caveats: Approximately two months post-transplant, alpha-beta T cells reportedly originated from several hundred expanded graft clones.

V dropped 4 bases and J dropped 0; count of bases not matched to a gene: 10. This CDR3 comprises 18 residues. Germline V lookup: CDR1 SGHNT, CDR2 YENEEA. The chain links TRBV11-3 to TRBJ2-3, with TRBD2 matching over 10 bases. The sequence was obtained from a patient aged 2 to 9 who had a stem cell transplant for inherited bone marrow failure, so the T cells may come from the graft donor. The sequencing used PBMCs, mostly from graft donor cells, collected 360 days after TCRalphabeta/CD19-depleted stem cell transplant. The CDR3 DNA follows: TGTGCCAGCAGCTCCGGGACTAGCGCAATTACTAGCACAGATACGCAGTATTTT. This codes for CASSSGTSAITSTDTQYF.